This T cell receptor beta chain was documented in a study of shared clonotypes between healthy human individuals. Study-level results: Naive CD4 clonotypes were shared across several donors at around 5%.

A remark on this clone: The antigen remains unidentified.

The V and J ends lost 4 bases and 5 bases respectively, with 17 bases between them. The CDR3 has 16 residues. Germline-derived CDR1 and CDR2 are WSHSY and SAAADI. Genomic DNA of each subset was evenly split across several immunoSEQ plates. Sequenced by immunoSEQ multiplex PCR; TCRdb stores in-frame clones only, minus some. Of 1,500,000 or so clones listed, roughly 97% were seen once; the top ten hold roughly 1.2%. Source material: naive CD4+ T cells sorted from blood. This sample's subset: CD45RA+ positively selected. The rearrangement uses TRBV10-2 and TRBJ2-2, with D perhaps assigned TRBD1 or TRBD2 (5 bases each). The sequence was obtained from a man aged 25-40 years in good health. The CDR3 region has the DNA TGCGCCAGCAGTGTATTTAACCGGGGCCCAACCGGGGAGCTGTTTTTT. Translating it yields CASSVFNRGPTGELFF.